This record covers a single T cell receptor beta chain. This clone is a singleton in its sample. The target of this receptor is not known. Nothing much larger sits one base from this clone, and base qualities are not available. The data belong to a study of cytomegalovirus exposure and HLA in healthy donors (dated by TCRdb to about 2017). For context, the study as a whole: An earlier analysis of some 600 of the donors reported 250 to 300 Gb of sequence data and 117 million unique TCR beta sequences obtained from around 190 million T cells. Around 320 gigabases of sequencing data and approximately 85 million unique TCR sequences were included in an early release covering 550 to 800 HLA-typed donors. Of the 398 genotyped donors, roughly 76% were placed in the genetic ancestry cluster associated with self-reported Caucasian donors. The study aimed to test whether signatures of past pathogen exposure could be identified by cataloging public T cell receptors. The T cell repertoires of several hundred subjects were profiled by immunosequencing and related to cytomegalovirus serostatus. A separate validation cohort of about 110 different subjects was used in addition to the 666-subject first cohort. To predict cytomegalovirus infection status, the study combined high-throughput TCR immunosequencing, statistical association of individual TCRs with disease status, and machine learning. A later analysis re-examined previously published TCR beta repertoires from hundreds of donors and added high-resolution HLA genotyping to investigate patterns of TCR occurrence. In the later analysis, no new phenotypic data were used to find candidate immune exposures; instead, reliance was placed on TCR beta sequences and their occurrence across donors. To decide whether each TCR beta V gene segment behaved as functional or pseudogenic, an earlier analysis of fewer than 750 of the donors relied on high-throughput TCR beta sequencing. Alongside the repertoire data, information on donor age, sex, ethnicity and CMV serostatus was compiled. Genome-wide SNP genotypes for about 55% of the 666 donors were used in a later genetic analysis, which treated that subset as a discovery cohort. All discovery cohort repertoires had been generated on a single sequencing platform. HLA typing included class I and class II loci at four-digit resolution. The number of donors typed differed by locus, with 629-630 for A, B, C, DRB1 and DQB1, around 560 for DQA1, approximately 570 for DPA1, and 400 to 490 for DPB1. Roughly 5 DR-DQ haplotypes were handled as single units for association and clustering, since linkage in the cohort was strong. Among about 410 genotyped donors of the cohort, an average of around 220,000 unique TCR beta nucleotide sequences was sequenced per donor, of which about 19% were non-productive. Study-wide findings and limitations: Roughly uniform sequencing depth across donors was assumed in presence/absence analyses, although this assumption may not hold. According to a later analysis, TCR association rates differed among HLA loci, with DRB1 alleles showing the most associated TCRs and HLA-C alleles showing the fewest. Compared with the 666-donor mean, donors in an Asian-associated ancestry cluster had fewer N-insertions in productive TCRs, according to a later genetic analysis. In the study, 150 to 200 TCR beta chains were listed as associated with cytomegalovirus. Across donors, most TCR sequences were observed very rarely, whereas some public TCRs were present in many individuals. It was suggested by the authors that the approach could potentially be generalized to other disease states and immunological phenotypes. An earlier analysis of approximately 590 of the donors showed that most TCR beta V segments appeared in productive rearrangements either about 87% or about 30% of the time, which broadly matched IMGT annotations. Only TCR beta chains were sequenced in this cohort, and the absence of alpha or paired-chain data limited detectable features. In a later analysis, HLA-associated TCR beta chains were found to be more clonally expanded and to have lower generation probabilities than equally common non-associated chains. Linkage disequilibrium might explain the correlated functional status among segregating V segments, but an unknown experimental factor could not be excluded. Most CMV-associated TCR beta chains appeared to be HLA-restricted in a later analysis, and the HLA associations seemed to be driven largely by CMV exposure. A further reported finding was that TCR beta sequences accurately predicted the HLA-A and HLA-B alleles for most subjects in the first cohort. A cluster of highly shared sequence variants was judged likely to be a technical artifact of the sequencing pipeline. A later analysis reported that several top co-occurrence clusters appeared linked to parvovirus B19, influenza, CMV and Epstein-Barr virus. The only immune exposure information available for the cohort was CMV serostatus. When HLA alleles, especially DR and DQ, strongly co-occurred, TCR associations were difficult to assign to individual alleles. Because counts were too low, 15 to 20 rarely observed V segments, including chromosome 9 orphons, were excluded from the earlier analysis of about 500 of the donors. Because some donors lacked HLA typing at each locus, the association tests relied only on the typed subset. A few of the identified cytomegalovirus-associated TCR beta chains were confirmed in vitro to be specific for cytomegalovirus antigens. Specific HLA alleles were associated with 15,000 to 20,000 TCR beta sequences at a false discovery rate of 0.05 in a later analysis. An association between a missense DCLRE1C variant and V-gene and J-gene trimming of TCR beta chains was found in a later genetic analysis and replicated in an independent cohort. Some IMGT-functional V segments, including TRBV6-2 and TRBV6-3, could not be told apart with the 87-base-pair reads, so those segments were excluded. The classifier was reported to diagnose cytomegalovirus status with high specificity and sensitivity in both the original cohort and the validation cohort.

The cohort comprised fewer than 700 healthy bone marrow donors. At the time of sampling, all cohort members were nominally healthy, though unrecorded immune exposures were likely present. The donor was CMV seronegative and belonged to the group of around 400 seronegative cohort members. A peripheral blood sample was provided by each donor, and peripheral blood mononuclear cells were used for TCR beta sequencing. Genomic DNA extraction from the blood cell samples was performed with the Qiagen DNeasy Blood Extraction Kit. Library preparation used the immunoSEQ multiplex PCR assay. For the multiplex PCR, a mixture combining 60 forward primers for TCR Vbeta segments and 13 reverse primers for TCR Jbeta segments was used. A multiplex PCR assay on genomic DNA amplified the CDR3 region of rearranged TCR beta genes. The Illumina HiSeq System was used to sequence the amplified TCR beta libraries as 87-base-pair reads. On the authors' methods: A later analysis counted approximately 76 million unique TCR beta chains across the 666 repertoires, and roughly 10 million of these chains were shared by at least two donors. A nearest-neighbor algorithm error-corrected the raw reads and collapsed the reads into unique sequences, merging closely related sequences to remove PCR and sequencing errors. V, D and J gene segments were assigned by aligning CDR3 sequences to IMGT reference sequences. For a sequence to be retained, a match of at least six nucleotides was required to both a V gene segment and a J gene segment. A rearrangement was called productive if the CDR3 had no stop codons and remained in frame with V and J, and every other rearrangement was called non-productive. Following IMGT convention, CDR3 was defined as the stretch from the second conserved V-encoded cysteine up to the conserved J-encoded phenylalanine. The earlier analysis of more than 450 of the donors excluded sequences that lacked an unambiguous match to a single V gene segment. In an earlier analysis of some 590 of the donors, V segments were called functional above 56.7% productive rearrangements and were called segregating when the between-donor standard deviation exceeded 5%. To diagnose cytomegalovirus status from the catalog of TCR beta chain sequences, a statistical classification framework was built. In a later analysis, TCR nucleotide sequences were compared against IMGT/GENE-DB human TR gene sequences so that V and J genes could be assigned. The TCRdist pipeline was used in a later analysis to assign CDR3 sequences and most-parsimonious VDJ recombination scenarios. In a later analysis, every TCR beta chain was defined by the combination of its CDR3 amino acid sequence and its V-gene family, and reads without a unique V-gene family were dropped. To address suspected cross-contamination and a sequencing artifact, a later analysis removed some 620 highly shared, low-generation-probability nucleotide sequences. In a later analysis, a clonal expansion index was calculated for each public chain from normalized within-repertoire ranks of inferred template counts. In a later analysis, generation probabilities were computed with a VDJ recombination model fitted to out-of-frame rearrangements, and the resulting probabilities were checked against IGoR. In a later analysis, hypergeometric tests were used to score TCR-TCR, TCR-HLA and TCR-CMV co-occurrence, with a repertoire-size bias correction applied to TCR pairs. A later analysis estimated false discovery rates by permuting HLA or CMV assignments 20 times. A later analysis grouped co-occurring TCRs with DBSCAN, adding TCRdist sequence similarity when clustering within HLA-allele-positive subsets. Repertoires with fewer than 30,000 or more than 120,000 public chains were left out of co-occurrence clustering, as were a handful of repertoires with anomalous nucleotide sharing. Imported from immuneACCESS, the table was reduced by TCRdb to in-frame sequences with V and J called. These copies leave out some clones; in studies compared against another copy, an unresolved V gene accounts for under half, and the cause of the remainder is not known. Clonal size and the V and J genes are those of that table, whereas D and trimming came from the DNA. The sample contains 100,000 to 120,000 clones, 70% to 90% of them found a single time. Of the sample, around 1.9% falls within the top ten clones.

Trimming removed 4 bases from V and 6 bases from J; the gene matches leave 3 bases unexplained. The germline V gene supplies CDR1 SGHDN and CDR2 FVKESK. Spanning cysteine to phenylalanine, the CDR3 consists of 13 amino acids. The kept DNA is CDR3 alone, 39 bases in frame from the first base. The rearrangement combines TRBV14 with TRBJ2-3; 8 central nucleotides agree with TRBD2. Sequences were obtained from PBMCs. The source of this sequence is a man in his forties in good health and CMV-seronegative. The sequenced DNA is TGTGCCAGCAGCCTGACGGGGGGGGATACGCAGTATTTT. The translation is CASSLTGGDTQYF.